The 20 T cell receptor beta chains reported below all come from one sample, sequenced in a study of control samples from healthy donors and cancer patients. Assay: immunoSEQ multiplex PCR; the TCRdb copy retains only in-frame clones and omits some. This table holds under 200,000 clones, roughly 95% found once. The sequencing sample was made of blood. Receptor source: a woman aged 25-40 years in good health.

Comments on this clone: The junction and the germline gene differ at one end; a read error may be behind it. This chain links TRBV6-5 with TRBJ2-1; tentatively, D is TRBD1 (6 bases). Germline V gives CDR1 MNHEY, CDR2 SVGAGI. The CDR3 runs 14 residues. CDR3 protein: CASTHQQGPLEKIF. CDR3 nucleotide sequence: TGTGCCAGCACCCACCAACAGGGTCCCCTAGAGAAAATCTTC.

This clone was seen just once. The chain carries TRBV24-1 and TRBJ2-7; the match to TRBD1 covers 7 bases. Losses at the gene ends were 3 bases for V and 5 bases for J; bases not matched to a gene: 9. Germline lookup yields CDR1 KGHDR and CDR2 SFDVKD. The length of the CDR3 is 15 residues. The CDR3 DNA follows: TGTGCCACCAGTGATCCCGGGACAGCAAACGACGAGCAGTACTTC. This gives the protein CATSDPGTANDEQYF.

The chain uses TRBV6-4 and TRBJ2-1; the D is unclear. CDR3 size: 15 residues. CDR1 MRHNA and CDR2 SNTAGT come from the germline V gene. V was cut by 4 bases and J by 0 bases, with 10 bases left in between. The CDR3 reads CASSVKASSYNEQFF. The CDR3 DNA follows: TGTGCCAGCAGTGTTAAAGCTAGCTCCTACAATGAGCAGTTCTTC.

The chain couples TRBV6-5 to TRBJ1-2, with 7 bases that match TRBD1. The V gene end was trimmed by 8 bases and the J gene end by 4 bases; junction bases not matched to a gene: 7. In germline, CDR1 is MNHEY, CDR2 SVGAGI. CDR3 length: 13 residues. CDR3 amino acids: CASVWDSTYGYTF. CDR3 coding DNA: TGTGCCAGCGTGTGGGACAGCACCTATGGCTACACCTTC.

The DNA of the CDR3 is TGTGCCAGCAGCTTAGAACGGGGGATCTACGAGCAGTACTTC. It is translated as CASSLERGIYEQYF. The chain combines TRBV11-2 with TRBJ2-7; possibly TRBD2 for D (6 bases). CDR1 is SGHAT, CDR2 FQNNGV, per germline. V lost 0 bases and J 3 bases, leaving 9 bases between the germline ends. The CDR3 sequence is 14 residues long.

The chain combines TRBV18 with TRBJ2-2; maybe TRBD1 (6 bases). This CDR3 spans 15 amino acids. Deletions cut 4 bases from V and 6 bases from J, with 15 bases between. Germline CDR1 reads KGHSH; CDR2 reads LQKENI. The CDR3 DNA reads as TGTGCCAGCTCACTGCCACAGGGTCCCGCCGGGGAGCTGTTTTTT. It codes for CASSLPQGPAGELFF.

The chain couples TRBV19 to TRBJ1-1, with unresolved D. With 8 bases removed from V and 6 bases from J, the gap between germline ends came to 16 bases. The germline V gene has CDR1 LNHDA and CDR2 SQIVND (reference sequence). CDR3 length equals 13 residues. This CDR3 reads CASSQGGVAEAFF. The CDR3 DNA is TGTGCCAGTTCTCAAGGCGGGGTTGCTGAAGCTTTCTTT.

V and J are TRBV4-2 and TRBJ1-5; 7 nucleotides agree with TRBD1. Germline V gene data show CDR1 as LGHNA and CDR2 as YNFKEQ. CDR3 size: 18 residues. V lost 3 bases to trimming and J lost 0 bases; unmatched junction nucleotides: 11. CDR3 in DNA: TGTGCCAGCAGCCAGGTGGGACAGCTCGTAACTAGCAATCAGCCCCAGCATTTT. It encodes CASSQVGQLVTSNQPQHF.

Note on this clone: At one boundary the junction diverges from the germline segment, which might be a read error. The chain recombines TRBV6-6 with TRBJ2-7; no reliable D call. Germline V gene data show CDR1 as MNHNY and CDR2 as SVGAGI (reference sequence). This CDR3 contains 12 residues. CDR3 nucleotide sequence: TGTGCCAGCAGTTACGCCTCCCACGAGCAGTACTTC. Translation: CASSYASHEQYF.

The chain links TRBV9 to TRBJ2-2; possibly TRBD2 for D (6 bases). This CDR3 contains 13 residues. V was shortened by 4 bases and J by 8 bases, with 12 bases between the two germline ends. The germline gives CDR1 SGDLS, CDR2 YYNGEE. The CDR3: CASSPGGGGELFF. DNA of the CDR3: TGTGCCAGCAGCCCTGGGGGAGGTGGGGAGCTGTTTTTT.

V gene TRBV29-1 combines with J gene TRBJ2-2; D could derive from TRBD1 or TRBD2 (6 bases each). Germline V gives CDR1 SQVTM, CDR2 ANQGSEA. Deletions cut 6 bases from V and 1 base from J, with 9 bases between. The CDR3 has 13 residues. The CDR3 nucleotides are TGCAGCGTAGAGGGGGGGAACACCGGGGAGCTGTTTTTT. Its protein is CSVEGGNTGELFF.

The chain joins TRBV25-1 to TRBJ2-7, with D perhaps matching TRBD1 or TRBD2 (6 bases each). CDR3 length equals 16 residues. Between the trimmed V and J ends, which lost 4 bases and 5 bases, there was a span of 21 bases. Germline values: CDR1 MGHDK, CDR2 SYGVNS. For the CDR3, the DNA is TGTGCCAGCAGTGCCCCCGGTATCGGGGGCGGAAACGAGCAGTACTTC. Amino acid sequence: CASSAPGIGGGNEQYF.

The CDR3 reads CAISESGQVLNYGYTF. In DNA form, the CDR3 reads TGTGCCATCAGTGAGTCCGGACAGGTCCTTAACTATGGCTACACCTTC. The V and J genes are TRBV10-3 and TRBJ1-2, with TRBD1 identical over 7 bases. Germline lookup yields CDR1 ENHRY and CDR2 SYGVKD. Trimming cost V 0 bases and J 1 base; bases outside gene matches: 5. The CDR3 has 16 amino acids.

The rearrangement links TRBV3-1 (or the pseudogene TRBV3-2) to TRBJ1-2; D uncertain. Germline V gene sequence: CDR1 LGHDT, CDR2 YNNKEL (reference sequence). CDR3 length equals 13 residues. Trimming took 3 bases from V and 8 from J, leaving 13 bases between them. CDR3 sequence: CASSHSGRVGYTF. CDR3 DNA: TGTGCCAGCAGCCATTCCGGACGTGTCGGCTACACCTTC.

V is TRBV3-1 (or the pseudogene TRBV3-2) and J is TRBJ1-4, with unresolved D. Germline assignment: CDR1 LGHDT and CDR2 YNNKEL (reference sequence). The CDR3 loop spans 13 amino acids. Trimming stripped 0 bases from V and 8 bases from J, with 7 bases between. The CDR3 nucleotides are TGTGCCAGCAGCCAAGATTGGGGAGAAAAACTGTTTTTT. Protein: CASSQDWGEKLFF.

The V call is TRBV5-1, the J call TRBJ1-2, with a possible D match to TRBD1 (5 bases). Germline CDR1 reads SGHRS; CDR2 reads YFSETQ. This CDR3 is 13 amino acids long. V dropped 2 bases and J dropped 7 bases, with 12 bases sitting between them. The CDR3 loop is CASSFPGDRGYTF. In DNA form, the CDR3 reads TGCGCCAGCAGCTTCCCGGGGGACCGTGGCTACACCTTC.

The chain carries TRBV10-3 and TRBJ2-1; D could derive from TRBD1 or TRBD2 (5 bases each). This CDR3 is built from 13 residues. V was pared by 4 bases and J by 8 bases, with 12 bases between. Germline-derived CDR1 and CDR2 are ENHRY and SYGVKD. The CDR3 nucleotides read TGTGCCATCAGTGGGGTGAGGGGCGATGAGCAGTTCTTC. It encodes CAISGVRGDEQFF.

The chain is built from TRBV7-9 and TRBJ1-4; D not certain. The CDR3 extends over 14 amino acids. V was shortened by 2 bases and J by 0 bases, with 4 bases between the two germline ends. Per the germline V gene, CDR1 is SEHNR and CDR2 is FQNEAQ (reference sequence). As DNA, the CDR3 is TGTGCCAGCAGCTTAATAGCAACTAATGAAAAACTGTTTTTT. Translated, it gives CASSLIATNEKLFF.

A remark on this clone: As the CDR3 is not closed by the conserved phenylalanine or tryptophan, this likely results from a read error. No DNA is shown, since the ends of the CDR3 on it are uncertain; the CDR3 is the one TCRdb lists. This chain links TRBV6-1 with TRBJ1-4; the table assigns TRBD1, which was not confirmed against the DNA. Ends included, the CDR3 has 14 residues. CDR1 is MNHNS and CDR2 is SASEGT in the germline V gene. The CDR3 protein is CASSEALGGQGGDL.

The J gene is TRBJ1-1, the V gene TRBV6-5; D remains ambiguous. CDR3 length equals 14 residues. Germline V lookup: CDR1 MNHEY, CDR2 SVGAGI. Trimming cost V 7 bases and J 3 bases, with 15 bases left between them. The CDR3 DNA follows: TGTGCCAGCACCGAAGATCGGGGTGACACTGAAGCTTTCTTT. Translating gives CASTEDRGDTEAFF.